This T cell receptor beta chain was profiled in a study of T cells in Graves' hyperthyroidism and ophthalmopathy. On the study more broadly: The authors collected peripheral blood at initial diagnosis, before any treatment. Whole-study results and caveats: Most thyroid clonotypes that were expanded above 0.001 also turned up in blood.

This clonotype appeared many times. Its antigen is not known. Extraction of PBMCs used under 13 ml of fresh peripheral blood. Trimming at V came to 3 bases and at J to 3 bases, leaving 7 bases not matched to a gene. The CDR3 covers 14 residues. Germline V gene lookup returns CDR1 DFQATT and CDR2 SNEGSKA (reference sequence). What was amplified from RNA transcripts were TCR beta CDR3 regions. With the HTBI primer set, the TCR CDR3 went through a first round of RT-PCR. TCRdb passed the multiplex PCR reads through MiXCR, listing each CDR3 protein once. The table has 500,000 to 750,000 distinct CDR3 sequences, 13% to 15% seen once.

V usage is TRBV20-1 and J usage is TRBJ1-2; 7 bases are shared with TRBD1. Input material: blood. The sequence was collected from a woman aged 18-35 years with Graves' ophthalmopathy. The CDR3 region is CSASGQGGDYGYTF. CDR3 sequence (DNA): TGCAGTGCTAGTGGGCAGGGGGGGGACTATGGCTACACCTTC.